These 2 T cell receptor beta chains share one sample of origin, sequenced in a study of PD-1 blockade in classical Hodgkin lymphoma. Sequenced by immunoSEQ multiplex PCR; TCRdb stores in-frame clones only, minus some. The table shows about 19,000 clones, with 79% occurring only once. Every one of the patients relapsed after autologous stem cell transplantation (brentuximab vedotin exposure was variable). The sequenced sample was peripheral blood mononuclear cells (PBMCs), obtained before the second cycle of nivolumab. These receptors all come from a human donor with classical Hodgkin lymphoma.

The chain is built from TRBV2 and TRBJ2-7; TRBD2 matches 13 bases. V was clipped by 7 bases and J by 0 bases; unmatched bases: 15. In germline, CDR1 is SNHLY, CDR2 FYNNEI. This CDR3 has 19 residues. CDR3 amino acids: CASTFPVGTSGKSSYEQYF. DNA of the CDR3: TGTGCCAGCACCTTCCCGGTTGGGACTAGCGGGAAAAGCTCCTACGAGCAGTACTTC.

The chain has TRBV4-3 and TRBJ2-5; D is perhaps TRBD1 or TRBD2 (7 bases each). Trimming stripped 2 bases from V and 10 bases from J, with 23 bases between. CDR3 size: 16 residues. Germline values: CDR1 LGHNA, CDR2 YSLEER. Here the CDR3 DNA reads TGCGCCAGCAGCCAATCCATCGCCAGGGGGGGAAACGTCCAGTACTTC. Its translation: CASSQSIARGGNVQYF.